A single sample gave rise to the 8 T cell receptor beta chains below, sequenced in a study of blood T cell repertoires in COVID-19. Using immunoSEQ multiplex PCR, the repertoire was profiled, and TCRdb retains in-frame clones only, with some absent. The data show fewer than 70,000 clones, around 80% seen once. Input material: peripheral blood. The receptors here all came from a man aged 25-45 years with COVID-19, enrolled during active disease.

V gene TRBV3-1 (or the pseudogene TRBV3-2) combines with J gene TRBJ1-6; D perhaps matches TRBD1 (5 bases). Germline loops: CDR1 LGHDT, CDR2 YNNKEL (reference sequence). The CDR3 has 14 amino acids. With 2 bases removed from V and 7 bases from J, the gap between germline ends came to 9 bases. CDR3 in DNA: TGTGCCAGCAGCCAATCCGGACACAATTCACCCCTCCACTTT. Translated, it gives CASSQSGHNSPLHF.

The sample holds many counts of this clone. The CDR3 DNA is TGTGCCAGCAGCGGGGAGCTCAATCAGCCCCAGCATTTT. It encodes CASSGELNQPQHF. The chain couples TRBV9 to TRBJ1-5; D gene unclear. V was pared by 3 bases and J by 3 bases, with 7 bases between. In germline, CDR1 is SGDLS, CDR2 YYNGEE. CDR3 length equals 13 residues.

The V and J genes are TRBV3-1 (or the pseudogene TRBV3-2) and TRBJ2-2; 10 bases are a match to TRBD2. V lost 0 bases, J lost 3 bases, and 4 bases stayed unmatched. Per germline, CDR1 LGHDT and CDR2 YNNKEL (reference sequence). This CDR3 region has 17 residues. CDR3 coding DNA: TGTGCCAGCAGCCAAGATCCCCTAGCGGGAGACACCGGGGAGCTGTTTTTT. As protein: CASSQDPLAGDTGELFF.

The CDR3 DNA follows: TGTGCCAGCAGTTTTCGGGGACAGGGGACGACTTTCTTT. Its protein product is CASSFRGQGTTFF. The genes are TRBV12-3 or TRBV12-4 and TRBJ1-1; TRBD1 aligns across 10 bases. This CDR3 spans 13 amino acids. V lost 3 bases, J lost 12 bases, and 7 bases stayed unmatched.

This chain connects TRBV29-1 to TRBJ1-1, with 7 positions matching TRBD1. This CDR3 has 19 residues. Germline-derived CDR1 and CDR2 are SQVTM and ANQGSEA. With V trimmed by 0 bases and J by 4 bases, 20 bases remained unmatched. The CDR3 DNA is TGCAGCGTTGAAGATCTGCTGAAGGGCAGGGGGATTATAGGCACTGAAGCTTTCTTT. Its protein is CSVEDLLKGRGIIGTEAFF.

V usage is TRBV9 and J usage is TRBJ2-7; TRBD2 matches at 8 bases. V was pared by 0 bases and J by 1 base, with 3 bases of the junction left unmatched. The CDR3 is 15 residues long. CDR1 is SGDLS, CDR2 YYNGEE, per germline. The DNA for the CDR3 is TGTGCCAGCAGCGTAGGGGTAGCGGGGTCCTACGAGCAGTACTTC. Its translation is CASSVGVAGSYEQYF. Complete variable domain (other parts from reference TRBV9 and TRBJ2-7): DSGVTQTPKHLITATGQRVTLRCSPRSGDLSVYWYQQSLDQGLQFLIQYYNGEERAKGNILERFSAQQFPDLHSELNLSSLELGDSALYFCASSVGVAGSYEQYFGPGTRLTVT.

The rearrangement joins TRBV4-1 to TRBJ1-1, with TRBD1 identical over 7 bases. The CDR3 runs 14 residues. Trimming took 3 bases from V and 3 from J; bases not matched to a gene: 4. Germline CDR1 reads MGHRA; CDR2 reads YSYEKL. CDR3: CASSQDRRDTEAFF. CDR3 DNA: TGCGCCAGCAGCCAGGACAGGAGGGACACTGAAGCTTTCTTT.

The chain recombines TRBV7-9 with TRBJ2-5; the match to TRBD2 covers 14 bases. V shed 4 bases and J 0 bases; nucleotides not matched to a gene: 1. The CDR3 is 16 amino acids. The germline gives CDR1 SEHNR, CDR2 FQNEAQ (reference sequence). CDR3 in amino acids: CASSWGLAGDQETQYF. As DNA, the CDR3 is TGTGCCAGCAGCTGGGGACTAGCGGGAGACCAAGAGACCCAGTACTTC.